This TCR beta chain derives from a study of glioma-infiltrating T cells. This clonotype has more than one count but fewer than ten. Its antigen is as yet unknown. Study-level points and caveats: Tissue-blood divergence was below expectation in non-neoplastic patients, above in gliomas.

Using RNA template, CDR3s of TCR alpha and beta were amplified with iRepertoire arm-PCR. TCRdb re-derived calls from the multiplex PCR reads in MiXCR, one entry per CDR3 protein. In the table there are 150,000 to 200,000 distinct CDR3 sequences, over 40% of which are singletons. The CDR3 totals 15 residues. Germline CDR1 SGDLS, CDR2 YYNGEE. V lost 4 bases and J lost 2; bases outside the gene matches: 6. The sequence was collected from a human donor with low-grade glioma or glioblastoma, undergoing nonglioma brain surgery, or in good health (not recorded which). The sequenced sample consisted of glioma tissue, nonneoplastic brain tissue, or PBMCs (not recorded which). The chain combines TRBV9 with TRBJ2-3, with 8 nucleotides matching TRBD2. CDR3 amino acids: CASSPIAGYTDTQYF. CDR3 nucleotides: TGTGCCAGCAGCCCGATAGCGGGGTACACAGATACGCAGTATTTT.